This is a list of T cell receptor beta chains from one sample in a study of T-cell memory formation after mild COVID-19. TCRdb re-analysed the 5' RACE reads in MiXCR, keeping a single row per CDR3 protein. The repertoire has fewer than 400,000 distinct CDR3 sequences, 13% of them found once; the top ten carry around 21%. The sample was PBMCs or a T cell subset sorted from them (not recorded which). The receptors here all came from a man aged 18 to 29 who had mild COVID-19 (a few samples of this study predate the infection). Cell type and time point are not known. Both conserved end residues are part of each CDR3. A D gene is named only where the DNA matches it firmly. Part of the rows lack a size; the others show once, few, many or a class for expanded clones.

j_call d_call v_call clone_size cdr3_aa cdr3_nt
TRBJ2-5 TRBD1 TRBV12-3/TRBV12-4 few CASRQGTDQETQYF TGTGCCAGCCGACAGGGGACCGACCAAGAGACCCAGTACTTC
TRBJ2-2 NA TRBV27 few CASSYFATNTGELFF TGTGCCAGCAGTTATTTCGCCACGAACACCGGGGAGCTGTTTTTT
TRBJ1-1 NA TRBV29-1 NA CSVEAGRGGYTEAFF TGCAGCGTTGAAGCAGGCAGGGGCGGTTACACTGAAGCTTTCTTT
TRBJ2-7 TRBD1 TRBV29-1 many CSVPGQGRHYEQYF TGCAGCGTCCCTGGACAGGGGAGGCATTACGAGCAGTACTTC
TRBJ2-2 NA TRBV10-3 few CATWTSMNTGELFF TGTGCCACCTGGACTTCTATGAACACCGGGGAGCTGTTTTTT
TRBJ1-2 NA TRBV4-1 few CASSQDAGLRGGYTF TGCGCCAGCAGCCAAGATGCGGGGTTACGGGGTGGCTACACCTTC
TRBJ2-1 NA TRBV6-1 NA CASSEYPRDDEQFF TGTGCCAGCAGTGAATATCCGCGGGACGATGAGCAGTTCTTC
TRBJ2-2 TRBD2 TRBV6-2/TRBV6-3 NA CASSQFGGSYTGELFF TGTGCCAGCAGCCAGTTTGGCGGGAGCTACACCGGGGAGCTGTTTTTT
TRBJ2-5 NA TRBV7-2 NA CASSLNGQQETQYF TGTGCCAGCAGCTTAAACGGACAACAAGAGACCCAGTACTTC
TRBJ2-2 TRBD1 TRBV12-3/TRBV12-4 NA CASSLTGSRELFF TGTGCCAGCAGTTTGACAGGGAGTCGGGAGCTGTTTTTT
TRBJ2-2 TRBD2 TRBV12-3/TRBV12-4 NA CASTQTSGNTGELFF TGTGCCAGCACCCAGACTAGCGGAAACACCGGGGAGCTGTTTTTT
TRBJ1-4 NA TRBV6-5 many CASSPTATNEKLFF TGTGCCAGCAGCCCAACTGCGACTAATGAAAAACTGTTTTTT
TRBJ1-6 NA TRBV7-2 many CASSPQGSSPLHF TGTGCCAGCAGCCCCCAGGGGTCGTCACCCCTCCACTTT
TRBJ2-7 NA TRBV12-3/TRBV12-4 many CASSFFSYEQYF TGTGCCAGCAGTTTCTTCTCCTACGAGCAGTACTTC
TRBJ2-1 NA TRBV4-3 NA CASSQDYHNEQFF TGCGCCAGCAGCCAAGATTACCACAATGAGCAGTTCTTC
TRBJ1-2 TRBD1 TRBV5-1 NA CASSPNNRDRDGYTF TGCGCCAGCAGCCCAAACAACCGGGACAGAGACGGCTACACCTTC
TRBJ1-2 TRBD1 TRBV7-2 few CASSHPPLTGPSYGYTF TGTGCCAGCAGCCACCCCCCATTGACAGGGCCCAGCTATGGCTACACCTTC
TRBJ2-7 NA TRBV30 NA CAWSVHHYEQYF TGTGCCTGGAGTGTACACCACTACGAGCAGTACTTC
TRBJ2-2 NA TRBV5-1 few CASSLKYFRENTGELFF TGCGCCAGCAGCTTGAAATACTTCAGAGAGAACACCGGGGAGCTGTTTTTT
TRBJ1-1 NA TRBV7-2 medium-sized CASSISSTEAFF TGTGCCAGCAGCATAAGTTCCACTGAAGCTTTCTTT
TRBJ2-1 NA TRBV18 NA CASSPPGPRTYNEQFF TGTGCCAGCTCACCCCCGGGCCCGCGGACCTACAATGAGCAGTTCTTC
TRBJ1-5 NA TRBV28 NA CASSLWPGDQPQHF TGTGCCAGCAGTTTATGGCCAGGGGATCAGCCCCAGCATTTT
TRBJ1-2 NA TRBV5-5 NA CASRLGDNYGYTF TGTGCCAGCAGGCTGGGAGATAACTATGGCTACACCTTC
TRBJ2-6 NA TRBV12-3/TRBV12-4 many CASSKRTADSGANVLTF TGTGCCAGCAGTAAACGGACAGCCGACTCTGGGGCCAACGTCCTGACTTTC
TRBJ2-1 NA TRBV9 few CASSGTLNEQFF TGTGCCAGCAGCGGGACCCTAAATGAGCAGTTCTTC
TRBJ2-1 NA TRBV4-1 NA CASSPLGNEQFF TGCGCCAGCAGCCCCCTAGGGAATGAGCAGTTCTTC
TRBJ1-1 NA TRBV20-1 NA CSASPPTRGGTEAFF TGCAGTGCTAGTCCACCCACGAGGGGCGGAACTGAAGCTTTCTTT
TRBJ2-3 TRBD1 TRBV7-2 many CASSSSGGIGDTQYF TGTGCCAGCAGCTCATCAGGGGGAATCGGAGATACGCAGTATTTT
TRBJ1-2 NA TRBV6-6 few CASSYVRDTGYTF TGTGCCAGCAGTTACGTGAGGGATACCGGCTACACCTTC
TRBJ1-4 TRBD1 TRBV5-1 few CASSLEWGQLREKLFF TGCGCCAGCAGCTTGGAGTGGGGACAGCTCCGGGAAAAACTGTTTTTT
TRBJ2-7 NA TRBV7-3 few CASSLSPYNEQYF TGTGCCAGCAGCTTAAGTCCCTACAACGAGCAGTACTTC
TRBJ1-1 NA TRBV5-1 few CASSLIDLGTEAFF TGCGCCAGCAGCTTGATTGATTTGGGCACTGAAGCTTTCTTT
TRBJ2-6 NA TRBV18 NA CASSPHDIRSFTGANVLTF TGTGCCAGCTCACCTCACGATATTCGCAGTTTCACTGGGGCCAACGTCCTGACTTTC